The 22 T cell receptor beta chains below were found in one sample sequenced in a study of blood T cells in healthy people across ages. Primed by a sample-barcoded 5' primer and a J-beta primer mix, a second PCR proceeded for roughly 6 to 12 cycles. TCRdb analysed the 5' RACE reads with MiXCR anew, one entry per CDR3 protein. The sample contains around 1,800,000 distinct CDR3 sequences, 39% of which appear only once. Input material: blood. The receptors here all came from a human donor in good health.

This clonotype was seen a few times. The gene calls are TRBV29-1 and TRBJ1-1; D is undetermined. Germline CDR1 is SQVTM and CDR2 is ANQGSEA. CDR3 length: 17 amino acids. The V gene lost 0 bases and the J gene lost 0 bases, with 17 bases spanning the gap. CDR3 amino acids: CSVEDPRGGNLNTEAFF. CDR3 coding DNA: TGCAGCGTTGAAGATCCCCGGGGAGGCAACTTGAACACTGAAGCTTTCTTT.

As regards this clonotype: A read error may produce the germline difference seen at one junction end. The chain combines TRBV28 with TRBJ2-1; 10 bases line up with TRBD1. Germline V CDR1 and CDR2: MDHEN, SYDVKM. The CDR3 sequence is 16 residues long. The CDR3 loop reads CTSSFPGQGYHNEQFF. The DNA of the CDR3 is TGTACCAGCAGCTTTCCGGGACAGGGGTATCATAATGAGCAGTTCTTC.

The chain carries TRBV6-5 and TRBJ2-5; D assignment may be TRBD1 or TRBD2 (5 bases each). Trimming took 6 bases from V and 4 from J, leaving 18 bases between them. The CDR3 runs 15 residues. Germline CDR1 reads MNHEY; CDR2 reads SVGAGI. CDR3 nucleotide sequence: TGTGCCAGCAGCCCCCGGGACGGACGCCGAGAGACCCAGTACTTC. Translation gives CASSPRDGRRETQYF.

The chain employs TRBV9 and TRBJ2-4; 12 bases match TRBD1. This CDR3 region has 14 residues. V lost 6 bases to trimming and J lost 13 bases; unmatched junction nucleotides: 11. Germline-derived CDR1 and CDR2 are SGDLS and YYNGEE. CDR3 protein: CASNRDRGPNEQYF. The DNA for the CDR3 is TGTGCCAGCAACCGGGACAGGGGGCCGAATGAGCAGTACTTC.

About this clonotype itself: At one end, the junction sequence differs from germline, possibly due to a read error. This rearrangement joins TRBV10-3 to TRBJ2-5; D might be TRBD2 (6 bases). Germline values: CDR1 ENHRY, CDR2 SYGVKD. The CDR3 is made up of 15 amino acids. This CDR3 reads CATSDTGDIQETQYF. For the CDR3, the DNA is TGTGCCACCAGTGACACGGGAGACATACAAGAGACCCAGTACTTC.

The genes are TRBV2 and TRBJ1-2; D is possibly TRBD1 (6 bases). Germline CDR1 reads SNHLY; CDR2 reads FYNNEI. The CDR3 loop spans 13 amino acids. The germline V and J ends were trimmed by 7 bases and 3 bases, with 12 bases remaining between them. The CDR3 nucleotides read TGTGCCAGCACGGGAGGGGGACACTATGGCTACACCTTC. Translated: CASTGGGHYGYTF.

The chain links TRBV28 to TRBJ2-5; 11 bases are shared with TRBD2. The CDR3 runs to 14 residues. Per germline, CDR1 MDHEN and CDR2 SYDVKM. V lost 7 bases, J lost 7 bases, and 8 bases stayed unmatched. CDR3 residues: CASIGLAGVGTQYF. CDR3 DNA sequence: TGTGCCAGCATCGGACTAGCGGGCGTGGGGACCCAGTACTTC.

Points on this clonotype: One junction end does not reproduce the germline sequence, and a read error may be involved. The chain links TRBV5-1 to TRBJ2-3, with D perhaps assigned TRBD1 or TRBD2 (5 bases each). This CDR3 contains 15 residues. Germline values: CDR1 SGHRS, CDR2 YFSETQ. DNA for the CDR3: TGCGCCAGCAGCTTCGAGGGGAGAAGCACAGATGCGCAGTATTTT. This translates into CASSFEGRSTDAQYF.

CDR3 sequence (DNA): TGCAGTGCTATAGCTTTTAATCAGGATCAGCCCCAGCATTTT. Its protein is CSAIAFNQDQPQHF. The genes are TRBV20-1 and TRBJ1-5; D uncertain. CDR3 length: 14 amino acids. Germline loops: CDR1 DFQATT, CDR2 SNEGSKA (reference sequence). V lost 4 bases to trimming and J lost 5 bases, with 15 bases between them.

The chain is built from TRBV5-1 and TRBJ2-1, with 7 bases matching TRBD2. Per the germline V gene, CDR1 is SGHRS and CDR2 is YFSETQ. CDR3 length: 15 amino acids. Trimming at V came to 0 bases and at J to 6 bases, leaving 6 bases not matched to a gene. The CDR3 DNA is TGCGCCAGCAGCTTGGTTCAGGCTAGCGGCAATGAGCAGTTCTTC. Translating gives CASSLVQASGNEQFF.

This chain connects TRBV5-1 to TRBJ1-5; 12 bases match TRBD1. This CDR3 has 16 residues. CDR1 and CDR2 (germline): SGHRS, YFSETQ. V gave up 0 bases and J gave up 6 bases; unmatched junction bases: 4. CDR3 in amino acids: CASSLAGTGGGQPQHF. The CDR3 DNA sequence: TGCGCCAGCAGCTTGGCTGGGACAGGGGGCGGTCAGCCCCAGCATTTT. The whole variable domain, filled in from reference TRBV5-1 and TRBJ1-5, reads KAGVTQTPRYLIKTRGQQVTLSCSPISGHRSVSWYQQTPGQGLQFLFEYFSETQRNKGNFPGRFSGRQFSNSRSEMNVSTLELGDSALYLCASSLAGTGGGQPQHFGDGTRLSIL.

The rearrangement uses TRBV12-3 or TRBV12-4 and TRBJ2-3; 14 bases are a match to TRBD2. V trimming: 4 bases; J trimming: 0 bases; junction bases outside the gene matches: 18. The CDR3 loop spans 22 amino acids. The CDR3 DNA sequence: TGTGCCAGCAGTTCTCCGACAAAAGGACTAGCGGGGGGTGCGGCTAGCACAGATACGCAGTATTTT. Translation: CASSSPTKGLAGGAASTDTQYF.

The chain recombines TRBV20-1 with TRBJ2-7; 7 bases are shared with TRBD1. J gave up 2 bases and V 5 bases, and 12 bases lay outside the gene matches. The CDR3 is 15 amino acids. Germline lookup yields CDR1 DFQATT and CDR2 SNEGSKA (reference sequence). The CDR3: CSAGARQGLTYEQYF. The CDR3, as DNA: TGCAGTGCTGGTGCTCGACAGGGTTTGACCTACGAGCAGTACTTC.

CDR3 DNA sequence: TGTGCCAGCAGTTTAACAGGGGGGACCTGCTACGAGCAGTACTTC. Translating it yields CASSLTGGTCYEQYF. This sequence joins TRBV27 and TRBJ2-4, with 8 bases identical to TRBD1. The last part of the DNA fits TRBJ2-7 better; the J call may be wrong. In germline, CDR1 is MNHEY, CDR2 SMNVEV (reference sequence). This CDR3 is 15 amino acids long.

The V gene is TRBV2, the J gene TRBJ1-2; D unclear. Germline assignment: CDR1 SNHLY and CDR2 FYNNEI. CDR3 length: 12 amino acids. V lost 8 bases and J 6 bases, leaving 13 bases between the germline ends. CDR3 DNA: TGTGCCAGCGCGTTTCGTAGAGATGGCTACACCTTC. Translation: CASAFRRDGYTF.

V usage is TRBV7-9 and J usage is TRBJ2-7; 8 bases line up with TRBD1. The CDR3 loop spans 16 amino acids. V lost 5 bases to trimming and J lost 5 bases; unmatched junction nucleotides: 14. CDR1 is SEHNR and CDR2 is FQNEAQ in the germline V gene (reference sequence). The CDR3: CASSVLARGLKNEQYF. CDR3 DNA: TGTGCCAGCAGCGTGCTGGCCAGGGGGCTCAAGAACGAGCAGTACTTC.

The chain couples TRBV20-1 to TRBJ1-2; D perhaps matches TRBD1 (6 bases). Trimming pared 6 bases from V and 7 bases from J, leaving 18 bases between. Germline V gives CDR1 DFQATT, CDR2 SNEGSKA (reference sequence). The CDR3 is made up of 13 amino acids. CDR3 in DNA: TGCAGTGCCTCTCAGAGAGGGGGGGGTGGCTACACCTTC. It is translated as CSASQRGGGGYTF.

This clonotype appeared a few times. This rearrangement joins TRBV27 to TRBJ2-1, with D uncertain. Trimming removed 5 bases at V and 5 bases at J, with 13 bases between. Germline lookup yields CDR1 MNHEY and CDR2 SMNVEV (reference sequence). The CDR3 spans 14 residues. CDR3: CASSRTAEDNEQFF. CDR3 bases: TGTGCCAGCAGTCGGACGGCAGAAGACAATGAGCAGTTCTTC.

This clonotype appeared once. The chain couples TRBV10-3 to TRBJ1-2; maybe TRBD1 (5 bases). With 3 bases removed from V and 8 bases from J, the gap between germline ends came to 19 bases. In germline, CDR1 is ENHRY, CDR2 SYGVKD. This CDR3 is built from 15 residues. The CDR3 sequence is CAISDFLQGDSGYTF. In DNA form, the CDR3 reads TGTGCCATCAGTGATTTTTTGCAGGGCGACTCAGGCTACACCTTC.

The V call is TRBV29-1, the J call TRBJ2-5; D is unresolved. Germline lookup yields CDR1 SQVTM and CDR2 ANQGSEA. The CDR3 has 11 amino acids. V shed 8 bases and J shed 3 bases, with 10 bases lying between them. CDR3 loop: CSILPKETQYF. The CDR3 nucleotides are TGCAGCATCCTACCGAAAGAGACCCAGTACTTC. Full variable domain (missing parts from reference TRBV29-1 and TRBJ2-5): SAVISQKPSRDICQRGTSLTIQCQVDSQVTMMFWYRQQPGQSLTLIATANQGSEATYESGFVIDKFPISRPNLTFSTLTVSNMSPEDSSIYLCSILPKETQYFGPGTRLLVL.

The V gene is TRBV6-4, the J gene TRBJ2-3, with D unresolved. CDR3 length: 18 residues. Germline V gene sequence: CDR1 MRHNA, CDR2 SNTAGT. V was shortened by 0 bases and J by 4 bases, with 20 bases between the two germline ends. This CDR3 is CASSDSYPGPPYPDTQYF. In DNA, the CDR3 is TGTGCCAGCAGTGACTCTTACCCCGGGCCCCCCTACCCAGATACGCAGTATTTT.

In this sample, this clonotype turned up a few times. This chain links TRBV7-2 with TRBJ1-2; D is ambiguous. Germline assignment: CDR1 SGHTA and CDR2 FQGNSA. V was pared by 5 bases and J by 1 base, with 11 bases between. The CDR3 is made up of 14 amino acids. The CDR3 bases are TGTGCCAGCAGCCGAAGCGACGGTAACTATGGCTACACCTTC. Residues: CASSRSDGNYGYTF. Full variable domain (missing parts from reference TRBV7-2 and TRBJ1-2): GAGVSQSPSNKVTEKGKDVELRCDPISGHTALYWYRQSLGQGLEFLIYFQGNSAPDKSGLPSDRFSAERTGGSVSTLTIQRTQQEDSAVYLCASSRSDGNYGYTFGSGTRLTVV.